These 15 T cell receptor beta chains were all obtained from the same sample, sequenced in a study of cytomegalovirus exposure and HLA in healthy donors. Profiled with immunoSEQ multiplex PCR; TCRdb holds only in-frame clones, not every one. The sample carries over 110,000 clones, approximately 87% recorded once. Sequencing input: PBMCs. Every receptor here comes from a man between 18 and 29 years old in good health and CMV-seronegative.

The chain recombines TRBV19 with TRBJ2-2; D not certain. The CDR3 length is 11 residues. CDR1 is LNHDA and CDR2 is SQIVND in the germline V gene (reference sequence). The V and J ends lost 8 bases and 4 bases respectively, with 5 bases between them. CDR3 coding DNA: TGTGCCAGTGCGGTCACCGGGGAGCTGTTTTTT. Translated: CASAVTGELFF.

V and J are TRBV6-5 and TRBJ2-2; possible D gene TRBD1, 6 bases. This CDR3 comprises 14 residues. Germline loops: CDR1 MNHEY, CDR2 SVGAGI. V lost 5 bases and J 5 bases, leaving 12 bases between the germline ends. The CDR3 loop is CASSKQGGTGELFF. For the CDR3, the DNA is TGTGCCAGCAGTAAACAAGGGGGTACCGGGGAGCTGTTTTTT.

This clone has just one count. The V call is TRBV7-2, the J call TRBJ2-3; no clear D. CDR3 length equals 12 residues. The V and J ends lost 5 bases and 4 bases respectively, with 7 bases between them. CDR1 SGHTA and CDR2 FQGNSA come from the germline V gene. The CDR3 DNA reads as TGTGCCAGCAGCGCCGAGCCAGATACGCAGTATTTT. Its translation: CASSAEPDTQYF. Variable domain in full (rest from reference TRBV7-2 and TRBJ2-3): GAGVSQSPSNKVTEKGKDVELRCDPISGHTALYWYRQSLGQGLEFLIYFQGNSAPDKSGLPSDRFSAERTGGSVSTLTIQRTQQEDSAVYLCASSAEPDTQYFGPGTRLTVL.

This clone appeared a single time. This chain uses TRBV10-3 with TRBJ2-3; 10 bases align to TRBD2. The CDR3 loop spans 18 amino acids. V was pared by 2 bases and J by 6 bases, with 14 bases of the junction left unmatched. The germline gives CDR1 ENHRY, CDR2 SYGVKD. This CDR3 reads CAISEPPERGGRSDTQYF. The CDR3 DNA is TGTGCCATCAGTGAGCCGCCGGAGCGGGGGGGCCGTTCGGATACGCAGTATTTT.

The chain joins TRBV14 to TRBJ2-4, with 7 bases fitting TRBD1. This CDR3 is built from 16 residues. V dropped 0 bases and J dropped 5; count of bases not matched to a gene: 7. Germline V CDR1 and CDR2: SGHDN, FVKESK. The CDR3 DNA is TGTGCCAGCAGCCAAGATGTACGACAGGGCGAAAACATTCAGTACTTC. Its protein product is CASSQDVRQGENIQYF.

This clone was seen more than once but under ten times. The chain is built from TRBV19 and TRBJ2-5; no definite D call. With 5 bases removed from V and 2 bases from J, the gap between germline ends came to 9 bases. The CDR3 consists of 13 residues. Germline V gene lookup returns CDR1 LNHDA and CDR2 SQIVND (reference sequence). In DNA, the CDR3 is TGTGCCAGTAGTTCCCAGAAGCAAGAGACCCAGTACTTC. This sequence encodes CASSSQKQETQYF. The whole variable domain, remainder taken from reference TRBV19 and TRBJ2-5, is DGGITQSPKYLFRKEGQNVTLSCEQNLNHDAMYWYRQDPGQGLRLIYYSQIVNDFQKGDIAEGYSVSREKKESFPLTVTSAQKNPTAFYLCASSSQKQETQYFGPGTRLLVL.

V gene TRBV10-3 combines with J gene TRBJ2-2, with TRBD2 matching 7 bases. This CDR3 is 15 amino acids long. The germline V gene encodes CDR1 ENHRY and CDR2 SYGVKD. The trim removed 4 bases at V and 6 bases at J, leaving 8 bases unmatched. The CDR3 spells CAISAQRGGAGELFF. The CDR3 DNA reads TGTGCCATCAGTGCCCAGAGGGGAGGGGCCGGGGAGCTGTTTTTT.

The V call is TRBV27, the J call TRBJ1-1, with 7 bases aligning to TRBD1. The CDR3 is 15 amino acids. J was trimmed by 4 bases and V by 5 bases; bases with no gene match: 10. Germline V CDR1 and CDR2: MNHEY, SMNVEV (reference sequence). CDR3 in amino acids: CASSGNRGIGTEAFF. The CDR3 nucleotides are TGTGCCAGCAGTGGCAACAGGGGAATCGGCACTGAAGCTTTCTTT.

The chain employs TRBV6-5 and TRBJ1-5; D call uncertain. Germline V gives CDR1 MNHEY, CDR2 SVGAGI. CDR3 length: 14 residues. V dropped 6 bases and J dropped 6 bases, with 15 bases sitting between them. The CDR3 loop reads CASSPMHLGQPQHF. For the CDR3, the DNA is TGTGCCAGCAGCCCCATGCACCTCGGTCAGCCCCAGCATTTT.

J is TRBJ1-1 and V is TRBV6-5; D remains unclear. Germline assignment: CDR1 MNHEY and CDR2 SVGAGI. V was cut by 2 bases and J by 11 bases, with 15 bases left in between. The CDR3 totals 13 residues. The CDR3 sequence is CASSYPGVGLAFF. The CDR3 nucleotides read TGTGCCAGCAGTTACCCGGGAGTTGGATTGGCTTTCTTT.

This sequence joins TRBV5-5 and TRBJ2-7, with 9 nucleotides matching TRBD1. Germline V gene lookup returns CDR1 SGHKS and CDR2 YYEKEE (reference sequence). The CDR3 covers 16 residues. V trimming: 2 bases; J trimming: 4 bases; junction bases outside the gene matches: 10. CDR3 residues: CASSLKKTGGRYEQYF. In DNA, the CDR3 is TGTGCCAGCAGCTTAAAAAAGACAGGGGGAAGGTACGAGCAGTACTTC.

V gene TRBV5-4 combines with J gene TRBJ2-4; no definite D call. The V gene's germline CDR1 is SGHNT and CDR2 YYREEE (reference sequence). V was trimmed by 0 bases and J by 6 bases, leaving 10 bases between them. CDR3 size: 14 residues. CDR3 in amino acids: CASSLEYSGNIQYF. The CDR3 coding sequence is TGTGCCAGCAGCTTGGAGTACAGTGGAAACATTCAGTACTTC.

The chain joins TRBV18 to TRBJ1-5; 11 bases agree with TRBD1. The V gene's germline CDR1 is KGHSH and CDR2 LQKENI. The CDR3 is made up of 15 amino acids. V lost 0 bases, J lost 5 bases, and 0 bases stayed unmatched. CDR3 in amino acids: CASSPPGQGDQPQHF. The CDR3 nucleotides read TGTGCCAGCTCACCACCGGGACAGGGGGATCAGCCCCAGCATTTT.

This clone was seen just once. One junction end does not reproduce the germline sequence, and a read error may be involved. The chain joins TRBV6-1 to TRBJ1-1; 8 nucleotides align to TRBD1. In germline, CDR1 is MNHNS, CDR2 SASEGT. The CDR3 is 14 residues long. The CDR3 DNA is TGTGCCAGCAGTGAAGGGGCAGGGGGCCCCTCTTCAAACTTT. Amino acids: CASSEGAGGPSSNF.

A few counts support this clone. The genes are TRBV2 and TRBJ1-5, with 8 bases matching TRBD1. Germline assignment: CDR1 SNHLY and CDR2 FYNNEI. The CDR3 consists of 16 residues. Trimming took 6 bases from V and 5 from J; bases not matched to a gene: 12. CDR3 DNA sequence: TGTGCCAGCAGACCTCTTCAGGGGGCTGCCCATCAGCCCCAGCATTTT. Its protein product is CASRPLQGAAHQPQHF.